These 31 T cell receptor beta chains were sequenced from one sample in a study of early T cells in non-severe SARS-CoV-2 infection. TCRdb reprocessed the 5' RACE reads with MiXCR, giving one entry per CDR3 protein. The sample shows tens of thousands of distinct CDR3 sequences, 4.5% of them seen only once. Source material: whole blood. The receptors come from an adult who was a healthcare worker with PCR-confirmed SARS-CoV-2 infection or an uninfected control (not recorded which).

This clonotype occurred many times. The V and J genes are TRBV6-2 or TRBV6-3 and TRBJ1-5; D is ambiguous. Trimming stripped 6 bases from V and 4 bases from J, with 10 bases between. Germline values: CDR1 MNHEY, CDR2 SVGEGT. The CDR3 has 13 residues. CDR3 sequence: CASSLRQNQPQHF. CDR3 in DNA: TGTGCCAGCAGCCTACGGCAAAATCAGCCCCAGCATTTT.

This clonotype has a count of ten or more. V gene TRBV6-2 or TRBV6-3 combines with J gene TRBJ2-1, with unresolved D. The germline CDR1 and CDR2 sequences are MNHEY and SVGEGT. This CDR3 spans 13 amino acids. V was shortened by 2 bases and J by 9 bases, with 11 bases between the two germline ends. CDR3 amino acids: CASSYIVNGEQFF. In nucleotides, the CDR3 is TGTGCCAGCAGTTACATAGTCAACGGTGAGCAGTTCTTC.

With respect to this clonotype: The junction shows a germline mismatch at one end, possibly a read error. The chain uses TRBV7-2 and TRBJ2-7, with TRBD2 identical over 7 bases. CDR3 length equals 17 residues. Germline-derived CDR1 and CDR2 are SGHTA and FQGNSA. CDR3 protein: CASSVAGETRSSYEQYF. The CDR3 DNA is TGTGCCAGCAGCGTAGCGGGTGAAACGAGAAGCTCCTACGAGCAGTACTTC.

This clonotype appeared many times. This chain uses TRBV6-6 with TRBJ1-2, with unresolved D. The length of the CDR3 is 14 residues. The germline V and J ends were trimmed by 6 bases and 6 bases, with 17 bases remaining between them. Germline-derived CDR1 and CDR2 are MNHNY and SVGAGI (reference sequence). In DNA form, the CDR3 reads TGTGCCAGCAGCCCCGGTAGCCCCTGGGATGGCTACACCTTC. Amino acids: CASSPGSPWDGYTF.

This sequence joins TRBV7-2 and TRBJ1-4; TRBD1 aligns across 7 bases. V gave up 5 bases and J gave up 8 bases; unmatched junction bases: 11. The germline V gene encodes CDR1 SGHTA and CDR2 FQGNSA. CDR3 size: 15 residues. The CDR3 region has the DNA TGTGCCAGCAGCCTGGCAGGGGGGGTGTTCGAAAAACTGTTTTTT. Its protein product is CASSLAGGVFEKLFF.

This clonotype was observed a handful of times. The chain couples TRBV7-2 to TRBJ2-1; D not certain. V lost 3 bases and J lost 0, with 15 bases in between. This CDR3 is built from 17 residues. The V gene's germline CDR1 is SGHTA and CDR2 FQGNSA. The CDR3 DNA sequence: TGTGCCAGCAGCTTCGTCGTCTTGGCTAACTCCTACAATGAGCAGTTCTTC. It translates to CASSFVVLANSYNEQFF.

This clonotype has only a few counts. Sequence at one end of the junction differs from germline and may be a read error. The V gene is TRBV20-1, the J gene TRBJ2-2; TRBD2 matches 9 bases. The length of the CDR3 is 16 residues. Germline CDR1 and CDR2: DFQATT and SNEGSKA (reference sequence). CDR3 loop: CSAILTSGRHGGELFF. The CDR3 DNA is TGCAGCGCTATCCTAACTAGCGGGCGCCATGGCGGGGAGCTGTTTTTT.

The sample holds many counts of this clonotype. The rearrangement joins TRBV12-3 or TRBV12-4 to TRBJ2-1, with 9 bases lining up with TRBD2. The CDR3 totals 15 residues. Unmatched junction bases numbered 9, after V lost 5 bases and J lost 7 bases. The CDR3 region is CASSPLISGRNEQFF. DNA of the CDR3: TGTGCCAGCAGTCCCCTAATTAGCGGGAGAAATGAGCAGTTCTTC.

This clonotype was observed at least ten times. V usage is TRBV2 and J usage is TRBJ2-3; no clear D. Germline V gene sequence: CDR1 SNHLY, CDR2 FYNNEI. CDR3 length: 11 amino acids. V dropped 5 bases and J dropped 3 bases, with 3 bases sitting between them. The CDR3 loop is CASSMTDTQYF. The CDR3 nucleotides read TGTGCCAGCAGTATGACAGATACGCAGTATTTT.

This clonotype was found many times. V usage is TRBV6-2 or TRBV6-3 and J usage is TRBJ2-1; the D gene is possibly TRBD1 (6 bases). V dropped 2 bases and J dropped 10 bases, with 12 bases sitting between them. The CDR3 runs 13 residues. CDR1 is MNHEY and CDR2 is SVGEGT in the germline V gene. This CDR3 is CASSYPDRREQFF. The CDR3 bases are TGTGCCAGCAGTTACCCTGACAGGAGGGAGCAGTTCTTC.

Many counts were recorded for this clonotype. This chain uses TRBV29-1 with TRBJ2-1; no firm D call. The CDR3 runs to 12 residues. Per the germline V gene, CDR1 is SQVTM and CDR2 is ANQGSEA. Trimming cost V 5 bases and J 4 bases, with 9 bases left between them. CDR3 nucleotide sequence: TGCAGCGTTAGAGTCGGATACAATGAGCAGTTCTTC. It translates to CSVRVGYNEQFF.

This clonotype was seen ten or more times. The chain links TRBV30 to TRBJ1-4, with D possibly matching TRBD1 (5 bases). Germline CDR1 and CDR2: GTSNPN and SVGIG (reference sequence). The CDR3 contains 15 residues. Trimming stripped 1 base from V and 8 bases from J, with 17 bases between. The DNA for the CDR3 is TGTGCCTGGAGTGAAAAAACAGGTTCCTACGAAAAACTGTTTTTT. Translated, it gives CAWSEKTGSYEKLFF. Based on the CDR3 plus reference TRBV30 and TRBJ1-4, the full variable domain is SQTIHQWPATLVQPVGSPLSLECTVEGTSNPNLYWYRQAAGRGLQLLFYSVGIGQISSEVPQNLSASRPQDRQFILSSKKLLLSDSGFYLCAWSEKTGSYEKLFFGSGTQLSVL.

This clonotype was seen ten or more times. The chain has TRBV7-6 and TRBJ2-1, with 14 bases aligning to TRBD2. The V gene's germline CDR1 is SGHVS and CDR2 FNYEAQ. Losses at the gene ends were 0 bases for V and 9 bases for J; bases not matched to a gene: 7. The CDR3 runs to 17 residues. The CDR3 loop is CASSLARLAGGPGEQFF. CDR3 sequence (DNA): TGTGCCAGCAGCTTAGCCAGACTAGCGGGAGGGCCCGGTGAGCAGTTCTTC.

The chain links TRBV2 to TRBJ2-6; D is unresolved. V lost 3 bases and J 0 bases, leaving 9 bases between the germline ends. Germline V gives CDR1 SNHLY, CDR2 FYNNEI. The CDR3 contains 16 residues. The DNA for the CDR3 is TGTGCCAGCAGTGACACTGCGAGCTCTGGGGCCAACGTCCTGACTTTC. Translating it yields CASSDTASSGANVLTF.

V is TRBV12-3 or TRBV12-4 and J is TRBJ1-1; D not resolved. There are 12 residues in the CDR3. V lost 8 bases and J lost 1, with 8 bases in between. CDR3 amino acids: CASGTRNTEAFF. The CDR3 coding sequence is TGTGCCAGCGGCACTCGGAACACTGAAGCTTTCTTT.

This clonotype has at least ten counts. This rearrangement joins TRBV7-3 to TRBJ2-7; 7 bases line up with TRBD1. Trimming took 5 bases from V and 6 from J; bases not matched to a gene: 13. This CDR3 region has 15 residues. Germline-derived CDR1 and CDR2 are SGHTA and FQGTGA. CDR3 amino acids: CASSHPETGFGEQYF. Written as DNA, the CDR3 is TGTGCCAGCAGCCATCCCGAGACAGGGTTCGGCGAGCAGTACTTC.

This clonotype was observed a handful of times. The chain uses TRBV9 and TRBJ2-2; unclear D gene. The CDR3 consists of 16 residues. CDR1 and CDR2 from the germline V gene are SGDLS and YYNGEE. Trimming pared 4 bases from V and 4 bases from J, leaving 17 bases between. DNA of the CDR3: TGTGCCAGCAGCCAGAGTGGGTCGGGCCCCACCGGGGAGCTGTTTTTT. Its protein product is CASSQSGSGPTGELFF.

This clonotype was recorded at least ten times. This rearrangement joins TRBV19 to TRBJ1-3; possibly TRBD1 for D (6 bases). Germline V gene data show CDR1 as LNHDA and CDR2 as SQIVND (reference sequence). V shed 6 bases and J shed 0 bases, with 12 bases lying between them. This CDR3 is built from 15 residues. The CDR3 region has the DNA TGTGCCAGTAGGGTGGACAGCGGCTCTGGAAACACCATATATTTT. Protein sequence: CASRVDSGSGNTIYF. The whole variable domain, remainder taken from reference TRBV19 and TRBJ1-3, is DGGITQSPKYLFRKEGQNVTLSCEQNLNHDAMYWYRQDPGQGLRLIYYSQIVNDFQKGDIAEGYSVSREKKESFPLTVTSAQKNPTAFYLCASRVDSGSGNTIYFGEGSWLTVV.

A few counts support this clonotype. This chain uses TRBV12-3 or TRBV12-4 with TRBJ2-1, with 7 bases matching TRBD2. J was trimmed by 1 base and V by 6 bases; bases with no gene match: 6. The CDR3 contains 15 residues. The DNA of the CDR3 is TGTGCCAGCAGGGTACGGGAGGATTCCTACAATGAGCAGTTCTTC. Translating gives CASRVREDSYNEQFF.

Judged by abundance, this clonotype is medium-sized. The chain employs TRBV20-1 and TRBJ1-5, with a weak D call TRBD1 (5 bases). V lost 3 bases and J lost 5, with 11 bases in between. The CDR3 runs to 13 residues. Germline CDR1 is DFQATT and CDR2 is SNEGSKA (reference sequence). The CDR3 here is CSARSQGDQPQHF. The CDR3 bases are TGCAGTGCTAGGTCCCAGGGAGATCAGCCCCAGCATTTT.

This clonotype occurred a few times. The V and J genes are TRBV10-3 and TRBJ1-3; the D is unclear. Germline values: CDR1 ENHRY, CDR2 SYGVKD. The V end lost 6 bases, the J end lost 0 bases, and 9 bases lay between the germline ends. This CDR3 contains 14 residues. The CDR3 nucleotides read TGTGCCATCAGGGGCACAGCCTCTGGAAACACCATATATTTT. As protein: CAIRGTASGNTIYF.

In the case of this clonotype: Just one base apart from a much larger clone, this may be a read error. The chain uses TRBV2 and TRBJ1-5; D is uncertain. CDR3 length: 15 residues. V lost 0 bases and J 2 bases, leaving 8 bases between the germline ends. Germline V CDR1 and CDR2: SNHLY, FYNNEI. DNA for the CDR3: TGTGCCAGCAGTGAAGCGGGCCTCGGCAATCAGCCCCAGCATTTT. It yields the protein CASSEAGLGNQPQHF.

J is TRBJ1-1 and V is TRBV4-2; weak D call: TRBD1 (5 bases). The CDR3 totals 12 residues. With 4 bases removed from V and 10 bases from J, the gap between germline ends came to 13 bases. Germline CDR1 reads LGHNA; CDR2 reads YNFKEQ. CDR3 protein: CASSLSGQVAFF. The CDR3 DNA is TGTGCCAGCAGCCTCTCGGGGCAGGTAGCTTTCTTT.

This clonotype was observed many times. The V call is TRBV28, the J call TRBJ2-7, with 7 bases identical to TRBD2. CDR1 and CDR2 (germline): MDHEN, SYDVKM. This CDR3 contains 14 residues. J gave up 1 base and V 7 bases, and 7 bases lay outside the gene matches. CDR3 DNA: TGTGCCAGCAAGGTCGCTAGCGGTTCCTACGAGCAGTACTTC. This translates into CASKVASGSYEQYF. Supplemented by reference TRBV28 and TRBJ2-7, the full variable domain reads DVKVTQSSRYLVKRTGEKVFLECVQDMDHENMFWYRQDPGLGLRLIYFSYDVKMKEKGDIPEGYSVSREKKERFSLILESASTNQTSMYLCASKVASGSYEQYFGPGTRLTVT.

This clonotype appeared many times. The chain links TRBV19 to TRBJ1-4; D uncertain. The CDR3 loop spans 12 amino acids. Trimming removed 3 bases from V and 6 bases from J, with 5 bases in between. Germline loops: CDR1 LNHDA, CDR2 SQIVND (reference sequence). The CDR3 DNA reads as TGTGCCAGTAGTATTCGGGATGAAAAACTGTTTTTT. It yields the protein CASSIRDEKLFF.

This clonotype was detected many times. CDR3 protein: CASSLERRDRGFSYEQYF. The DNA of the CDR3 is TGTGCCAGCAGCTTAGAGAGACGGGACAGGGGGTTTAGCTACGAGCAGTACTTC. The chain carries TRBV7-2 and TRBJ2-7; 11 bases align to TRBD1. The V segment lost 1 base and the J segment 3 bases; nucleotides outside the gene matches: 11. The CDR3 totals 18 residues. Looked up from germline, CDR1 is SGHTA and CDR2 is FQGNSA.

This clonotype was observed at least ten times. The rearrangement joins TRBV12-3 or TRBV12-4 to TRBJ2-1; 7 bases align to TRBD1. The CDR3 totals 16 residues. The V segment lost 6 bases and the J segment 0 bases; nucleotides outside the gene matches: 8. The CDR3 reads CASRKQGISSYNEQFF. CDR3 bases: TGTGCCAGCAGGAAACAGGGGATAAGCTCCTACAATGAGCAGTTCTTC.

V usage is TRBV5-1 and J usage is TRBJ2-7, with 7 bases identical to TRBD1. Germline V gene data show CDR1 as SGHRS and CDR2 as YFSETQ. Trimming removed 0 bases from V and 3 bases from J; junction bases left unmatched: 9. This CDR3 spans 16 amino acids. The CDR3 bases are TGCGCCAGCAGCTTGGAGTCGACAGGGATCGACTACGAGCAGTACTTC. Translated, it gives CASSLESTGIDYEQYF.

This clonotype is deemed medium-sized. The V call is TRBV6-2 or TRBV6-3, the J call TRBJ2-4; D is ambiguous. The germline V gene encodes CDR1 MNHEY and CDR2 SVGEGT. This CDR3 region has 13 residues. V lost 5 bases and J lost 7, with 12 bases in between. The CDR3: CASSIASGNIQYF. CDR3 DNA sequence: TGTGCCAGCAGTATCGCGTCAGGCAACATTCAGTACTTC.

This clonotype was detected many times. The CDR3 nucleotides read TGTGCCAGCACCCGAGGGACGGCGGGGAGGAATGAGCAGTTCTTC. Translated: CASTRGTAGRNEQFF. The chain joins TRBV28 to TRBJ2-1; tentatively, D is TRBD2 (6 bases). The ends were cut back, 7 bases at V and 7 bases at J, with 20 bases in the middle. Germline values: CDR1 MDHEN, CDR2 SYDVKM. The CDR3 covers 15 residues.

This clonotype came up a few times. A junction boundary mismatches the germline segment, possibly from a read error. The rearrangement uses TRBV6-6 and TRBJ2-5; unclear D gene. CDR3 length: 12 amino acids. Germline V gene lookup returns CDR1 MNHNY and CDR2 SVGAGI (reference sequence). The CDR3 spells CASRSFQGTQYF. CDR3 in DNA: TGTGCCAGCAGGTCCTTTCAAGGGACCCAGTACTTC.